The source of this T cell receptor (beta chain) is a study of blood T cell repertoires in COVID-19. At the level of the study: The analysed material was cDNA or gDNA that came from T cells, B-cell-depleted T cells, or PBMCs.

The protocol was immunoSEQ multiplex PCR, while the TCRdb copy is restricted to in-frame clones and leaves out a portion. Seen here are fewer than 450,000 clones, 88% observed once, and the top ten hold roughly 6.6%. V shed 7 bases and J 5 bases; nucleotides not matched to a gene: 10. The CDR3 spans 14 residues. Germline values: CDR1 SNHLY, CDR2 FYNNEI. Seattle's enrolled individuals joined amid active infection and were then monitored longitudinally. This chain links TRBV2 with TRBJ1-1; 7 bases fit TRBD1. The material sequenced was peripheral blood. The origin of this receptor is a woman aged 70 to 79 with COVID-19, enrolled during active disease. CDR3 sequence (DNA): TGTGCCAGCATTCCTCAGGACAGGTATACTGAAGCTTTCTTT. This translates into CASIPQDRYTEAFF.